The next 20 T cell receptor beta chains were all read from a single sample in a study of shared clonotypes between healthy human individuals. The table came from immunoSEQ multiplex PCR; TCRdb's copy has only in-frame clones and leaves some out. The sample has roughly 2.2 million clones; about 90% are singletons. Sequencing was done on a sample of naive CD4+ T cells from PBMCs. The subset is: CD45RA+ positively selected. Receptor source: a man between 18 and 29 years old in good health. Some clones in this sample may be carry-over from other donors' samples.

CDR3 coding DNA: TGTGCCAGCAGCTTAAACGAAAACACCGGGGAGCTGTTTTTT. Its translation is CASSLNENTGELFF. This sequence joins TRBV7-9 and TRBJ2-2, with unresolved D. The V end was cut by 2 bases, the J end by 2 bases, with 6 bases between. The germline CDR1 and CDR2 sequences are SEHNR and FQNEAQ (reference sequence). The CDR3 spans 14 residues. Looking up the rest from reference TRBV7-9 and TRBJ2-2 gives the full variable domain: DTGVSQNPRHKITKRGQNVTFRCDPISEHNRLYWYRQTLGQGPEFLTYFQNEAQLEKSRLLSDRFSAERPKGSFSTLEIQRTEQGDSAMYLCASSLNENTGELFFGEGSRLTVL.

The gene calls are TRBV5-1 and TRBJ2-7, with 9 bases identical to TRBD2. The ends lost 2 bases at V and 0 bases at J; junction bases unmatched: 9. Germline CDR1 is SGHRS and CDR2 is YFSETQ. The CDR3 has 17 residues. DNA of the CDR3: TGCGCCAGCAGCTTCCTGACTAGCGGAGCAGCCTCCTACGAGCAGTACTTC. Its protein is CASSFLTSGAASYEQYF.

The DNA for the CDR3 is TGTGCCAGCAGCGTGGACCCCCTGATGACCTACAATGAGCAGTTCTTC. Translation gives CASSVDPLMTYNEQFF. The rearrangement links TRBV9 to TRBJ2-1; D call uncertain. This CDR3 spans 16 amino acids. V was trimmed by 2 bases and J by 2 bases, leaving 14 bases between them. CDR1 and CDR2 from the germline V gene are SGDLS and YYNGEE.

The chain uses TRBV2 and TRBJ1-5; D is ambiguous. This CDR3 region has 12 residues. Germline V gene lookup returns CDR1 SNHLY and CDR2 FYNNEI. Trimming removed 6 bases from V and 4 bases from J, with 7 bases in between. Here the CDR3 DNA reads TGTGCCAGCAGGTCTAGAAATCAGCCCCAGCATTTT. It encodes CASRSRNQPQHF.

Remarks on this clone: The same CDR3 arises from other DNA sequences in this sample as well. The V gene is TRBV30, the J gene TRBJ2-5; unclear D gene. The germline CDR1 and CDR2 sequences are GTSNPN and SVGIG (reference sequence). V lost 0 bases, J lost 5 bases, and 4 bases lay in between. The CDR3 is 11 residues long. The CDR3 region has the DNA TGTGCCTGGAGTGTACGGGAGACCCAGTACTTC. Translated: CAWSVRETQYF.

Points on this clone: This CDR3 is also generated by other DNA sequences in the sample. The genes are TRBV13 and TRBJ2-3; D might be TRBD1 or TRBD2, each matching 5 bases. The ends were cut back, 1 base at V and 4 bases at J, with 6 bases in the middle. This CDR3 is 13 amino acids long. Germline V gene sequence: CDR1 PRHDT, CDR2 FYEKMQ (reference sequence). CDR3 bases: TGTGCCAGCAGCTTAGTGGGGGCAGATACGCAGTATTTT. This encodes CASSLVGADTQYF.

This sequence joins TRBV2 and TRBJ2-2, with D tentatively TRBD1 or TRBD2 (6 bases each). This CDR3 has 14 residues. Germline CDR1 is SNHLY and CDR2 is FYNNEI. With 3 bases removed from V and 5 bases from J, the gap between germline ends came to 10 bases. The CDR3 loop is CASSEEGGTGELFF. CDR3 in DNA: TGTGCCAGCAGTGAGGAGGGGGGAACCGGGGAGCTGTTTTTT.

This clone came up a few times. The genes are TRBV15 and TRBJ1-1, with unresolved D. Trimming took off 5 bases at V and 2 bases at J, with 12 bases between the two ends. The CDR3 extends over 14 amino acids. Germline V gene data show CDR1 as LNHNV and CDR2 as YYDKDF (reference sequence). CDR3 residues: CATSDPPGNTEAFF. Written as DNA, the CDR3 is TGTGCCACCAGCGACCCCCCCGGAAACACTGAAGCTTTCTTT.

CDR3 in amino acids: CASSLEGQETQYF. The CDR3, as DNA: TGTGCCAGCAGCTTAGAAGGTCAGGAGACCCAGTACTTC. This chain links TRBV7-7 with TRBJ2-5, with no clear D. The germline gives CDR1 SSHAT, CDR2 FNYEAQ (reference sequence). CDR3 length: 13 amino acids. V shed 1 base and J shed 5 bases, with 8 bases lying between them.

The genes are TRBV29-1 and TRBJ1-5; 7 nucleotides align to TRBD1. The germline gives CDR1 SQVTM, CDR2 ANQGSEA. The CDR3 extends over 13 amino acids. The V segment lost 6 bases and the J segment 4 bases; nucleotides outside the gene matches: 6. In nucleotides, the CDR3 is TGCAGCGTCTCAGGGACAGTAAATCAGCCCCAGCATTTT. Its translation: CSVSGTVNQPQHF.

This clone was observed once. CDR3 coding DNA: TGTGCCAGCGCGGCGGGTTTGGGCTCCTACGAGCAGTACTTC. Its translation is CASAAGLGSYEQYF. The chain couples TRBV2 to TRBJ2-7; tentatively, D is TRBD2 (5 bases). The CDR3 is 14 amino acids. V lost 8 bases to trimming and J lost 0 bases, with 14 bases between them. Germline assignment: CDR1 SNHLY and CDR2 FYNNEI.

This chain joins TRBV5-1 and TRBJ1-4; D unclear. CDR1 is SGHRS and CDR2 is YFSETQ in the germline V gene. Trimming removed 3 bases at V and 2 bases at J, with 11 bases between. CDR3 size: 15 residues. The CDR3, as DNA: TGCGCCAGCAGCTATGACCCTGGGACTAATGAAAAACTGTTTTTT. Translating gives CASSYDPGTNEKLFF.

This clone was found once. The chain joins TRBV18 to TRBJ2-2; D unclear. Germline lookup yields CDR1 KGHSH and CDR2 LQKENI. V was cut by 6 bases and J by 2 bases, with 10 bases left in between. This CDR3 contains 14 residues. The CDR3 loop is CASSGALNTGELFF. In DNA form, the CDR3 reads TGTGCCAGCTCCGGAGCTCTTAACACCGGGGAGCTGTTTTTT.

The chain carries TRBV7-3 and TRBJ2-3, with D perhaps TRBD1 (6 bases). V gave up 5 bases and J gave up 3 bases, with 18 bases separating them. This CDR3 contains 16 residues. Germline values: CDR1 SGHTA, CDR2 FQGTGA. The chain's CDR3 is CASSLNREAATDTQYF. CDR3 DNA sequence: TGTGCCAGCAGCCTGAACAGGGAAGCGGCGACAGATACGCAGTATTTT.

Only one count was recorded for this clone. This chain uses TRBV7-2 with TRBJ1-2; tentatively, D is TRBD1 (5 bases). Germline V gene sequence: CDR1 SGHTA, CDR2 FQGNSA. The CDR3 runs to 17 residues. The V end was cut by 1 base, the J end by 8 bases, with 23 bases between. The CDR3 region has the DNA TGTGCCAGCAGCTTAGAGGGGACCAGTGGACGGAACTCCGGCTACACCTTC. It is translated as CASSLEGTSGRNSGYTF.

DNA of the CDR3: TGTGCCATCAGCCCGGGACTACCGAACTACGAGCAGTACTTC. This codes for CAISPGLPNYEQYF. The chain recombines TRBV10-3 with TRBJ2-7; 7 bases match TRBD2. The CDR3 sequence is 14 residues long. The V gene end was trimmed by 6 bases and the J gene end by 3 bases; junction bases not matched to a gene: 8. Per the germline V gene, CDR1 is ENHRY and CDR2 is SYGVKD.

Points on this clone: The same CDR3 can be traced to other DNA sequences in this sample. The chain links TRBV18 to TRBJ2-1; D call uncertain. The V gene's germline CDR1 is KGHSH and CDR2 LQKENI. V was pared by 1 base and J by 8 bases, with 3 bases between. The CDR3 contains 11 residues. The CDR3 spells CASSPLDEQFF. The DNA for the CDR3 is TGTGCCAGCTCACCACTGGATGAGCAGTTCTTC. Together with reference TRBV18 and TRBJ2-1, the CDR3 gives the full variable domain: NAGVMQNPRHLVRRRGQEARLRCSPMKGHSHVYWYRQLPEEGLKFMVYLQKENIIDESGMPKERFSAEFPKEGPSILRIQQVVRGDSAAYFCASSPLDEQFFGPGTRLTVL.

On this clone itself: One end of the junction fails to match germline, which may point to a read error. The rearrangement uses TRBV25-1 and TRBJ2-1, with a possible D match to TRBD2 (6 bases). Germline V gene sequence: CDR1 MGHDK, CDR2 SYGVNS. The CDR3 length is 13 residues. The CDR3 DNA reads as TGTGCCAGCAGTAATGGCGGGACTGGGCTTCCGGTCTTC. It encodes CASSNGGTGLPVF.

This rearrangement joins TRBV28 to TRBJ2-1; unclear D gene. Germline CDR1 is MDHEN and CDR2 is SYDVKM. This CDR3 comprises 15 residues. Trimming took off 3 bases at V and 0 bases at J, with 9 bases between the two ends. The CDR3 nucleotides read TGTGCCAGCAGTTTGCAGCTTCGCTCCTACAATGAGCAGTTCTTC. Translation: CASSLQLRSYNEQFF. The complete variable domain, with remaining parts taken from reference TRBV28 and TRBJ2-1, reads DVKVTQSSRYLVKRTGEKVFLECVQDMDHENMFWYRQDPGLGLRLIYFSYDVKMKEKGDIPEGYSVSREKKERFSLILESASTNQTSMYLCASSLQLRSYNEQFFGPGTRLTVL.

This sequence joins TRBV6-5 and TRBJ2-5, with 8 bases fitting TRBD1. J gave up 5 bases and V 6 bases, and 5 bases lay outside the gene matches. Germline V gives CDR1 MNHEY, CDR2 SVGAGI. CDR3 size: 13 residues. The CDR3 here is CASRDRDRETQYF. CDR3 coding DNA: TGTGCCAGCAGGGACAGGGACCGTGAGACCCAGTACTTC.